One sample yielded the 29 T cell receptor beta chains listed below, sequenced in a study of beta chain features in type 1 diabetes. Overall study results and limits: All four CD4+ subsets of Type 1 diabetes patients contained TCRB CDR3s that were moderately but significantly shorter.

Sequencing targeted expressed TCRB transcripts, as all isolated RNA had been reverse transcribed. TCRdb's table, derived via immunoSEQ multiplex PCR, lists solely in-frame clones and lacks some. The sample has some 250,000 clones, approximately 14% seen once. What these receptors recognize is not known. Specimen: naive CD4+ T cells from blood. These receptors all stem from a man under 40 with type 1 diabetes.

This clone showed up just a few times. V and J are TRBV11-2 and TRBJ2-2; 7 bases fit TRBD2. Germline V lookup: CDR1 SGHAT, CDR2 FQNNGV. The CDR3 extends over 14 amino acids. The ends lost 5 bases at V and 2 bases at J; junction bases unmatched: 2. As DNA, the CDR3 is TGTGCCAGCAGCACGACTAGCAACACCGGGGAGCTGTTTTTT. Protein: CASSTTSNTGELFF.

In regard to this clone: The sample contains more than one DNA sequence encoding this CDR3. The CDR3 region is CASSLWGGTDTQYF. CDR3 in DNA: TGTGCCAGCAGTTTGTGGGGGGGCACAGATACGCAGTATTTT. The V call is TRBV27, the J call TRBJ2-3, with D tentatively TRBD2 (6 bases). Germline V gene data show CDR1 as MNHEY and CDR2 as SMNVEV (reference sequence). V was pared by 3 bases and J by 1 base, with 8 bases between. The CDR3 extends over 14 amino acids.

The chain employs TRBV5-4 and TRBJ2-5, with 10 bases aligning to TRBD2. Germline CDR1 is SGHNT and CDR2 is YYREEE (reference sequence). With 4 bases clipped from V and 2 bases from J, the junction kept 5 bases outside the gene matches. This CDR3 comprises 15 residues. The CDR3 sequence is CASSPALAGQETQYF. CDR3 in DNA: TGTGCCAGCAGCCCCGCACTAGCGGGGCAAGAGACCCAGTACTTC. Variable domain in full (rest from reference TRBV5-4 and TRBJ2-5): ETGVTQSPTHLIKTRGQQVTLRCSSQSGHNTVSWYQQALGQGPQFIFQYYREEENGRGNFPPRFSGLQFPNYSSELNVNALELDDSALYLCASSPALAGQETQYFGPGTRLLVL.

V and J are TRBV27 and TRBJ2-3; the D gene is possibly TRBD1 (6 bases). Germline V CDR1 and CDR2: MNHEY, SMNVEV (reference sequence). Between the trimmed V and J ends, which lost 2 bases and 4 bases, there was a span of 16 bases. The CDR3 runs to 16 residues. The CDR3 protein is CASSLQALPGADTQYF. Here the CDR3 DNA reads TGTGCCAGCAGTTTACAGGCCCTACCAGGGGCAGATACGCAGTATTTT.

The chain recombines TRBV6-5 with TRBJ1-1, with 8 bases lining up with TRBD1. This CDR3 region has 15 residues. Germline trimming cut 4 bases from V and 0 bases from J; bases unmatched to any gene: 4. The germline CDR1 and CDR2 sequences are MNHEY and SVGAGI. The CDR3 bases are TGTGCCAGCAGTTCCCAGGGGGCCGTGAACACTGAAGCTTTCTTT. It codes for CASSSQGAVNTEAFF.

The V gene is TRBV4-1, the J gene TRBJ1-2, with 8 positions matching TRBD1. The V gene end was trimmed by 3 bases and the J gene end by 1 base; junction bases not matched to a gene: 7. Germline V CDR1 and CDR2: MGHRA, YSYEKL. The CDR3 has 16 residues. The CDR3 loop is CASSHIDRGLNYGYTF. DNA of the CDR3: TGCGCCAGCAGCCATATCGACAGGGGCCTTAACTATGGCTACACCTTC.

The table lists this clone with a few counts. The rearrangement uses TRBV5-1 and TRBJ2-3; TRBD1 matches at 8 bases. Germline CDR1 SGHRS, CDR2 YFSETQ. Trimming took 0 bases from V and 6 from J; bases not matched to a gene: 3. CDR3 length: 14 amino acids. The CDR3 sequence is CASSLAGGSDTQYF. The CDR3 DNA reads as TGCGCCAGCAGCTTGGCAGGGGGCTCGGATACGCAGTATTTT.

This clone showed up just a few times. The chain has TRBV19 and TRBJ2-1, with TRBD2 identical over 9 bases. Trimming at V came to 7 bases and at J to 9 bases, leaving 7 bases not matched to a gene. Germline V gene sequence: CDR1 LNHDA, CDR2 SQIVND (reference sequence). This CDR3 comprises 13 residues. In DNA, the CDR3 is TGTGCCAGTAAGGCTAGCGGGGACGGTGAGCAGTTCTTC. Its translation: CASKASGDGEQFF. The full variable domain, completed using reference TRBV19 and TRBJ2-1, is DGGITQSPKYLFRKEGQNVTLSCEQNLNHDAMYWYRQDPGQGLRLIYYSQIVNDFQKGDIAEGYSVSREKKESFPLTVTSAQKNPTAFYLCASKASGDGEQFFGPGTRLTVL.

This clone turned up a few times. The V and J genes are TRBV30 and TRBJ2-1, with D unclear. V was trimmed by 0 bases and J by 4 bases, leaving 16 bases between them. The CDR3 is 16 amino acids. Germline V gene data show CDR1 as GTSNPN and CDR2 as SVGIG (reference sequence). CDR3 sequence (DNA): TGTGCCTGGAGTGTACGAGGAGCCCAAATTTACAATGAGCAGTTCTTC. This translates into CAWSVRGAQIYNEQFF.

In this sample, this clone turned up a few times. This chain connects TRBV12-5 to TRBJ2-5; 14 bases align to TRBD2. Germline V gives CDR1 LGHNT, CDR2 FRNRAP. The CDR3 has 18 residues. V lost 4 bases and J lost 1; bases outside the gene matches: 8. The CDR3: CASGSGTSGSSLQETQYF. DNA for the CDR3: TGTGCTAGTGGTTCGGGGACTAGCGGGAGCTCGCTCCAAGAGACCCAGTACTTC.

The J gene is TRBJ2-7, the V gene TRBV30, with TRBD2 matching over 8 bases. With V trimmed by 2 bases and J by 0 bases, 9 bases remained unmatched. There are 16 residues in the CDR3. The germline CDR1 and CDR2 sequences are GTSNPN and SVGIG (reference sequence). CDR3 DNA sequence: TGTGCCTGGAGTCCAACCACGGGGGGGAGCTCCTACGAGCAGTACTTC. This translates into CAWSPTTGGSSYEQYF.

This clone came up a few times. This rearrangement joins TRBV30 to TRBJ1-2; D uncertain. V was shortened by 2 bases and J by 6 bases, with 19 bases between the two germline ends. The CDR3 is 15 amino acids. Looked up from germline, CDR1 is GTSNPN and CDR2 is SVGIG (reference sequence). CDR3: CAWSLGLAGPDGYTF. CDR3 bases: TGTGCCTGGAGTCTCGGTTTGGCAGGTCCTGATGGCTACACCTTC.

This clone was seen only a few times. The rearrangement uses TRBV2 and TRBJ2-7, with D uncertain. The V and J ends lost 8 bases and 6 bases respectively, with 14 bases between them. Germline V lookup: CDR1 SNHLY, CDR2 FYNNEI. This CDR3 region has 12 residues. CDR3 region: CASSPTRGEQYF. CDR3 nucleotides: TGTGCCAGCTCCCCTACAAGAGGCGAGCAGTACTTC.

The V call is TRBV25-1, the J call TRBJ2-5; 10 bases map to TRBD1. After removal of 6 bases from V and 5 bases from J, the junction contained 12 bases not matched to a gene. The CDR3 has 16 residues. CDR1 MGHDK and CDR2 SYGVNS come from the germline V gene. The CDR3 DNA reads TGTGCCAGCAGCGATTCATTTCGGACAGGGGGGGAGACCCAGTACTTC. This sequence encodes CASSDSFRTGGETQYF. Variable domain in full (rest from reference TRBV25-1 and TRBJ2-5): EADIYQTPRYLVIGTGKKITLECSQTMGHDKMYWYQQDPGMELHLIHYSYGVNSTEKGDLSSESTVSRIRTEHFPLTLESARPSHTSQYLCASSDSFRTGGETQYFGPGTRLLVL.

The chain combines TRBV4-1 with TRBJ2-7, with 8 nucleotides matching TRBD1. Trimming removed 3 bases from V and 3 bases from J; junction bases left unmatched: 10. CDR1 is MGHRA, CDR2 YSYEKL, per germline. The CDR3 length is 16 residues. CDR3 loop: CASSHARDRGHYEQYF. Written as DNA, the CDR3 is TGCGCCAGCAGCCACGCTCGTGACAGGGGTCACTACGAGCAGTACTTC.

The chain has TRBV30 and TRBJ2-7; 12 bases are a match to TRBD2. The CDR3 spans 15 residues. Looked up from germline, CDR1 is GTSNPN and CDR2 is SVGIG (reference sequence). With 2 bases clipped from V and 8 bases from J, the junction kept 10 bases outside the gene matches. For the CDR3, the DNA is TGTGCCTGGAGTTCGGGGACTAGCGGGCGGCCCCAGCAGTACTTC. It codes for CAWSSGTSGRPQQYF.

This chain uses TRBV6-6 with TRBJ1-1; 7 nucleotides agree with TRBD1. V shed 7 bases, J shed 3 bases, and the junction held 8 bases outside the gene matches. The CDR3 covers 14 residues. CDR1 MNHNY and CDR2 SVGAGI come from the germline V gene (reference sequence). In nucleotides, the CDR3 is TGTGCCAGCATCCAGGTCAGGGGGGACACTGAAGCTTTCTTT. It yields the protein CASIQVRGDTEAFF.

This clone has only a few counts. This chain links TRBV7-2 with TRBJ1-2; TRBD1 matches at 7 bases. The CDR3 spans 12 residues. Germline CDR1 and CDR2: SGHTA and FQGNSA. The J segment lost 5 bases and the V segment lost 7 bases, leaving 4 bases of the junction unmatched. The CDR3: CASTLQGYGYTF. CDR3 bases: TGTGCCAGCACCCTACAGGGGTATGGCTACACCTTC.

This clone was counted between two and nine times. The chain joins TRBV5-1 to TRBJ2-2; 7 bases fit TRBD1. This CDR3 is 17 amino acids long. In germline, CDR1 is SGHRS, CDR2 YFSETQ. Losses at the gene ends were 4 bases for V and 2 bases for J; bases not matched to a gene: 11. The CDR3 reads CASSTNAGTENTGELFF. The CDR3 DNA reads TGCGCCAGCAGCACGAACGCCGGGACAGAAAACACCGGGGAGCTGTTTTTT.

This clone was recorded a few times. The rearrangement uses TRBV4-2 and TRBJ1-2; 8 nucleotides agree with TRBD1. Germline V gene lookup returns CDR1 LGHNA and CDR2 YNFKEQ. V trimming: 0 bases; J trimming: 6 bases; junction bases outside the gene matches: 6. CDR3 size: 15 residues. The CDR3 nucleotides are TGTGCCAGCAGCCAAGATCAGGGGGCTAGAGATGGCTACACCTTC. Translating gives CASSQDQGARDGYTF.

This clone has a handful of counts. CDR3 nucleotides: TGTGCCAGCAGCACCGGGGGACGCACAGATACGCAGTATTTT. It encodes CASSTGGRTDTQYF. V usage is TRBV11-2 and J usage is TRBJ2-3, with D perhaps matching TRBD2 (6 bases). Germline CDR1 SGHAT, CDR2 FQNNGV. This CDR3 is built from 14 residues. V lost 5 bases and J 1 base, leaving 10 bases between the germline ends.

This clone showed up just a few times. The chain recombines TRBV7-2 with TRBJ2-5; the match to TRBD1 covers 7 bases. V lost 4 bases and J lost 5; bases outside the gene matches: 7. CDR3 length: 14 amino acids. The germline gives CDR1 SGHTA, CDR2 FQGNSA. In DNA form, the CDR3 reads TGTGCCAGCAGCTCGGGACAGCCTGGGGAGACCCAGTACTTC. Its protein product is CASSSGQPGETQYF.

V gene TRBV5-1 combines with J gene TRBJ2-2; D possibly corresponds to TRBD2 (6 bases). Trimming cost V 3 bases and J 0 bases, with 9 bases left between them. Germline CDR1 and CDR2: SGHRS and YFSETQ. The length of the CDR3 is 15 residues. The CDR3 sequence is CASSWGDSNTGELFF. Written as DNA, the CDR3 is TGCGCCAGCAGCTGGGGGGATTCGAACACCGGGGAGCTGTTTTTT.

This clone was seen only a few times. The chain links TRBV5-1 to TRBJ2-3; D is unresolved. The CDR3 length is 14 residues. CDR1 and CDR2 (germline): SGHRS, YFSETQ. Trimming shortened V by 0 bases and J by 10 bases, and 15 bases separated the two germline ends. For the CDR3, the DNA is TGCGCCAGCAGCTTGGTGGGTCAGAGCGAAGCGCAGTATTTT. Its translation: CASSLVGQSEAQYF.

The chain has TRBV29-1 and TRBJ2-7, with a tentative D call TRBD1 (6 bases). The CDR3 contains 14 residues. Germline CDR1 is SQVTM and CDR2 is ANQGSEA. V was pared by 4 bases and J by 3 bases, with 16 bases between. The CDR3 DNA reads as TGCAGCGTTGGGGGTGGGGGCTCTAACTACGAGCAGTACTTC. Its protein product is CSVGGGGSNYEQYF.

There are a few counts of this clone. This chain links TRBV29-1 with TRBJ1-2; D uncertain. V shed 4 bases and J shed 3 bases, with 12 bases lying between them. Germline CDR1 and CDR2: SQVTM and ANQGSEA. The CDR3 runs to 13 residues. The CDR3 sequence is CSVVEGSHYGYTF. CDR3 bases: TGCAGCGTTGTGGAGGGTTCCCACTATGGCTACACCTTC. The variable domain in full, completed from reference TRBV29-1 and TRBJ1-2, reads SAVISQKPSRDICQRGTSLTIQCQVDSQVTMMFWYRQQPGQSLTLIATANQGSEATYESGFVIDKFPISRPNLTFSTLTVSNMSPEDSSIYLCSVVEGSHYGYTFGSGTRLTVV.

J is TRBJ2-4 and V is TRBV19; 8 bases are shared with TRBD1. V was clipped by 8 bases and J by 6 bases; unmatched bases: 9. This CDR3 has 14 amino acids. CDR1 LNHDA and CDR2 SQIVND come from the germline V gene (reference sequence). The DNA of the CDR3 is TGTGCCAGTTCACCAAGACAGGGGTTAAACATTCAGTACTTC. Protein sequence: CASSPRQGLNIQYF.

The chain has TRBV10-2 and TRBJ2-7, with 9 bases that match TRBD1. The V segment lost 9 bases and the J segment 6 bases; nucleotides outside the gene matches: 12. The CDR3 is 14 amino acids. CDR1 is WSHSY and CDR2 is SAAADI in the germline V gene. Written as DNA, the CDR3 is TGCGCCAGTGACCAGGGACAGGGTACCCTCGAGCAGTACTTC. Protein sequence: CASDQGQGTLEQYF.

This clone showed up just a few times. This chain connects TRBV19 to TRBJ2-1; 9 nucleotides agree with TRBD1. CDR1 LNHDA and CDR2 SQIVND come from the germline V gene (reference sequence). V lost 6 bases, J lost 1 base, and 4 bases stayed unmatched. The CDR3 covers 15 residues. Here the CDR3 DNA reads TGTGCCAGTAGCCCGGGACAGGGATCCTACAATGAGCAGTTCTTC. Translated: CASSPGQGSYNEQFF.